This T cell receptor beta chain was found in a study of T-cell reconstitution after alpha-beta-depleted transplantation in children. Whole-study results and caveats: Expanded clones from the graft, numbering several hundred, reportedly supplied alpha-beta T cells about two months after transplant. Surviving thymic progenitors and recipient T cells were the source of high TCRbeta diversity at day 60 in some patients. One year after transplant, T-cell counts and diversity came mostly from newly produced T cells.

Preparation of the TCRbeta library was carried out with unique molecular identifiers. From the PCR reads, TCRdb called clonotypes with MiXCR, one entry per CDR3 protein. The profile shows about 510,000 distinct CDR3 sequences, 9.5% to 12% of them singletons. V was trimmed by 1 base and J by 4 bases, leaving 5 bases between them. Germline CDR1 reads LGHNA; CDR2 reads YSLEER. The CDR3 has 14 residues. For this clonotype: The antigen remains unidentified.

The chain has TRBV4-3 and TRBJ2-6; no firm D call. The sequence derives from a female patient between 2 and 10 years old who had a stem cell transplant for aplastic anemia, so the T cells may come from the graft donor. The sample was PBMCs, mostly from graft donor cells, taken 180 days after TCRalphabeta/CD19-depleted stem cell transplant. The CDR3 protein is CASSQVRGANVLTF. For the CDR3, the DNA is TGCGCCAGCAGCCAAGTTAGAGGGGCCAACGTCCTGACTTTC.